Listed below are T cell receptor beta chains from one sample, sequenced in a study of early T cells in non-severe SARS-CoV-2 infection. TCRdb reprocessed the 5' RACE reads via MiXCR and lists one record per CDR3 protein. The sample has tens of thousands of distinct CDR3 sequences, roughly 18% seen once. This specimen consisted of whole blood, obtained at baseline. The receptors originated from an adult who was a healthcare worker with PCR-confirmed SARS-CoV-2 infection or an uninfected control (not recorded which). Each CDR3 is given with its conserved first and last residue. The order of the fields is D gene, clone size, V gene, J gene, CDR3 DNA, CDR3 protein. The D gene is left open where the match is weak. Clone size is not always given. Where it is, it says once, few, many or a class for expanded clones.

>TRBD1|-|TRBV30|TRBJ1-2
TGTGCCTTCAGGGGGAACTATGGCTACACCTTC
CAFRGNYGYTF
>-|few|TRBV12-3/TRBV12-4|TRBJ1-2
TGTGCCAGCAGTTTGCAGGGGAACTATGGCTACACCTTC
CASSLQGNYGYTF
>TRBD2|-|TRBV6-1|TRBJ2-3
TGTGCCAGCAGCCAGCGGGGGGGCCGCACAGATACGCAGTATTTT
CASSQRGGRTDTQYF
>TRBD1|many|TRBV4-1|TRBJ2-5
TGCGCCAGCAGCCAAGAGGGACAGCTACAAGAGACCCAGTACTTC
CASSQEGQLQETQYF
>-|many|TRBV5-4|TRBJ1-3
TGTGCCAGCAGCTTGATGGGGTCCCCTGGAAACACCATATATTTT
CASSLMGSPGNTIYF
>TRBD1|many|TRBV12-3/TRBV12-4|TRBJ1-1
TGTGCCAGCAGTCAGTCAGGGGGCAACACTGAAGCTTTCTTT
CASSQSGGNTEAFF
>TRBD1|few|TRBV5-5|TRBJ1-4
TGTGCCAGCAGCCCACGACAGGGGCAGGCTAATGAAAAACTGTTTTTT
CASSPRQGQANEKLFF
>-|-|TRBV28|TRBJ2-2
TGTGCCAGCAGTTTAGGGCGCGGCACCGGGGAGCTGTTTTTT
CASSLGRGTGELFF
>-|-|TRBV21-1|TRBJ1-2
TGTGCCAGCAGCAAAGCGCTCGGGACAGGAGCCTATAACAACTATGGCTACACCTTC
CASSKALGTGAYNNYGYTF
>-|many|TRBV4-2|TRBJ2-2
TGTGCCAGCAGCCAAGCACAGGGTGGCACCGGGGAGCTGTTTTTT
CASSQAQGGTGELFF
>TRBD2|many|TRBV10-2|TRBJ2-3
TGCGCCAGCAGTCAGGGGGGACTAGCCGGCACAGATACGCAGTATTTT
CASSQGGLAGTDTQYF
>TRBD1|many|TRBV5-1|TRBJ2-7
TGCGCCAGAGGGGGACAGGTCATCTCCTACGAGCAGTACTTC
CARGGQVISYEQYF
>-|-|TRBV27|TRBJ2-5
TGTGCCAGCAGTTTATCGCGGAAACAAGAGACCCAGTACTTC
CASSLSRKQETQYF
>-|-|TRBV27|TRBJ2-7
TGTGCCAGCAGTAGTTCCAGGCACGAGCAGTACTTC
CASSSSRHEQYF
>-|few|TRBV15|TRBJ2-2
TGTGCCACCAGCAGAGCCCTTGACAGGAACACCGGGGAGCTGTTTTTT
CATSRALDRNTGELFF
>-|few|TRBV20-1|TRBJ1-5
TGCAGTGCTAGAGATAGGGGGAATAATCAGCCCCAGCATTTT
CSARDRGNNQPQHF
>TRBD2|-|TRBV6-5|TRBJ2-1
TGTGCCAGCAGTCGCCCGCCGGGACTAGCGGGAATCTTCAATGAGCAGTTCTTC
CASSRPPGLAGIFNEQFF
>-|-|TRBV3-1|TRBJ2-5
TGTGCCAGCAGCCATACAGGCGTCACTCAAGAGACCCAGTACTTC
CASSHTGVTQETQYF
>-|few|TRBV28|TRBJ2-1
TGTGCCAGCAGTCGGTCTGGCCCTCGGGAGCAGTTCTTC
CASSRSGPREQFF
>-|-|TRBV28|TRBJ1-5
TGTGCCAGCAGTTCCCCGGGACACTTCAATCAGCCCCAGCATTTT
CASSSPGHFNQPQHF
>-|few|TRBV6-6|TRBJ1-1
TGTGCCAGCAGTGGGCTCGGGAGGGTCGTAGCTTTCTTT
CASSGLGRVVAFF
>-|-|TRBV20-1|TRBJ2-7
TGCAGTGCTTCCCCAGTCGGGGCGGGGACCTCCTACGAGCAGTACTTC
CSASPVGAGTSYEQYF
>TRBD1|few|TRBV3-1|TRBJ2-7
TGTGCCAGCAGCGACCGACAGGGGGCCTACGAGCAGTACTTC
CASSDRQGAYEQYF
>TRBD2|-|TRBV10-3|TRBJ2-7
TGTGCCATCAGTGAAGCCGGACTAGCGGGAGCCGAGCAGTACTTC
CAISEAGLAGAEQYF
>TRBD1|-|TRBV10-2|TRBJ1-1
TGCGCCAGCAGTGAAAGTGGCAGGGGGCTGGTGGTGAACACTGAAGCTTTCTTT
CASSESGRGLVVNTEAFF
>TRBD2|-|TRBV28|TRBJ2-7
TGTGCCAGCAGTTTACCCGGGACTATCGCCTACGAGCAGTACTTC
CASSLPGTIAYEQYF
>TRBD2|few|TRBV27|TRBJ2-1
TGTGCCAGCAGTTCCGGGACTAGCGGCTACTACAATGAGCAGTTCTTC
CASSSGTSGYYNEQFF
>TRBD1|-|TRBV7-8|TRBJ1-2
TGTGCCAGCAGCCCTCGGGACAGGGGAGAGTTTAACTATGGCTACACCTTC
CASSPRDRGEFNYGYTF
>TRBD1|-|TRBV3-1|TRBJ2-1
TGTGCCAGCAGCCAAGATCCCGGGACAGCTTTTAATGAGCAGTTCTTC
CASSQDPGTAFNEQFF
>TRBD2|-|TRBV7-2|TRBJ2-5
TGTGCCAGCAGCTTATCACTAGCGGGGGAGACCCAGTACTTC
CASSLSLAGETQYF
>TRBD1|-|TRBV6-1|TRBJ1-6
TGTGCCAGCAGTGAAGCTGGGACAGGCCTCTCACCCCTCCACTTT
CASSEAGTGLSPLHF
>TRBD2|-|TRBV7-4|TRBJ2-3
TGTGCCAGCAGAATACTAGCGGGAGGACCAGATACGCAGTATTTT
CASRILAGGPDTQYF
>-|-|TRBV21-1|TRBJ2-2
TGTGCCAGCGGCTTGGGACAGGGGAAAACCGGGGAGCTGTTTTTT
CASGLGQGKTGELFF
>TRBD2|-|TRBV20-1|TRBJ2-1
TGCAGTGCGAGGACTAGCGGGGGGTCAGAGCAGTTCTTC
CSARTSGGSEQFF
>-|few|TRBV29-1|TRBJ2-3
TGCAGCGTCGTAGAGTCCGGAATGACAGATACGCAGTATTTT
CSVVESGMTDTQYF
>TRBD2|-|TRBV10-3|TRBJ2-3
TGTGCCATCAGTGACCGACTAGCGGGGGCTAGCACAGATACGCAGTATTTT
CAISDRLAGASTDTQYF
>-|-|TRBV9|TRBJ1-2
TGTGCCAGCAGCGTACGAGATTATGGCTACACCTTC
CASSVRDYGYTF
>-|-|TRBV7-2|TRBJ2-7
TGTGCCAGCAGCTTAGCGGGGACCCCAAAGGTCGAGCAGTACTTC
CASSLAGTPKVEQYF
>TRBD2|few|TRBV6-5|TRBJ2-1
TGTGCCAGCAGTGTGACTAGCGGATTATTAAATGAGCAGTTCTTC
CASSVTSGLLNEQFF
>TRBD1|-|TRBV7-9|TRBJ2-7
TGTGCCAGCAGCTCGGGACAGAACTACGAGCAGTACTTC
CASSSGQNYEQYF